A single TCR beta chain is shown here with its context. Antigen: not known. TCRdb re-called the 5' RACE reads and catalogs CDR3 proteins one per entry, DNA excluded. The sample's table shows 170,000 or so distinct CDR3 sequences. This entry belongs to a study of monozygotic twins with inflammatory bowel disease. The CDR3 contains 13 residues. Germline V lookup: CDR1 PRHDT, CDR2 FYEKMQ (reference sequence). Study-wide results and caveats: Clonotype sharing was lower in IBD patients than healthy twins, most markedly with disease activity.

The receptor was derived from a human donor with ulcerative colitis or Crohn's disease, or a healthy co-twin of an affected twin (not recorded which). The chain has TRBV13 and TRBJ2-7. The sample taken for sequencing was blood. The CDR3 protein is CASSSYTITEQYF.